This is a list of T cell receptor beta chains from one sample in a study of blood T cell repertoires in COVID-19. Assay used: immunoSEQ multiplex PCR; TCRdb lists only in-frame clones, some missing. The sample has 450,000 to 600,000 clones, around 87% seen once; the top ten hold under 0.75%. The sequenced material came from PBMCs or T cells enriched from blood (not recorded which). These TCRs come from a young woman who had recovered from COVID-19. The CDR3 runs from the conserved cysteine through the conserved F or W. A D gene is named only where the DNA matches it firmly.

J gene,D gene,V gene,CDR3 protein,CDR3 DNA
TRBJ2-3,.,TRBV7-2,CASSLRGENGADTQYF,TGTGCCAGCAGCCTTCGCGGGGAGAACGGGGCCGATACGCAGTATTTT
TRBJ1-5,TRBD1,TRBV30,CAWSGLAGTGVQPQHF,TGTGCCTGGAGTGGATTGGCCGGGACAGGGGTGCAGCCCCAGCATTTT
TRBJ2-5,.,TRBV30,CAWSVGGTEETQYF,TGTGCCTGGAGTGTAGGAGGGACAGAAGAGACCCAGTACTTC
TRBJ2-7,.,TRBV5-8,CASFREVFQHEQYF,TGTGCCAGCTTCAGGGAAGTATTCCAGCACGAGCAGTACTTC
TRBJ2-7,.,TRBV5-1,CASSLPSDEQYF,TGCGCCAGCAGCTTGCCAAGCGACGAGCAGTACTTC
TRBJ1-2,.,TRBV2,CASSDGVFNYGYTF,TGTGCCAGCAGTGACGGGGTTTTTAACTATGGCTACACCTTC
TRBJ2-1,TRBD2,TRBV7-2,CASSLVPLAGYNEQFF,TGTGCCAGCAGCTTAGTACCACTAGCGGGTTACAATGAGCAGTTCTTC
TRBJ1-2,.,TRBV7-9,CASSAGRDYGYTF,TGTGCCAGCAGCGCGGGGCGGGACTATGGCTACACCTTC
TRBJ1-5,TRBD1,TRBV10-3,CAISAGQRNNQPQHF,TGTGCCATCAGTGCGGGACAGAGGAACAATCAGCCCCAGCATTTT
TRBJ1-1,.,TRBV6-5,CASSYSSLNTEAFF,TGTGCCAGCAGTTACAGTAGCCTTAACACTGAAGCTTTCTTT
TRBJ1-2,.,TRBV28,CASSFLRGYGYTF,TGTGCCAGCAGTTTCTTACGGGGATACGGCTACACCTTC
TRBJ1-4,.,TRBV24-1,CATSDRLTRQKLFF,TGTGCCACCAGTGACCGCCTGACTAGGCAAAAACTGTTTTTT
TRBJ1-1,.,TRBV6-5,CASSYSGGGTEAFF,TGTGCCAGCAGTTATTCTGGGGGGGGGACTGAAGCTTTCTTT
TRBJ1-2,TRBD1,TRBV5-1,CASSLSEGQGKSGEGYTF,TGCGCCAGCAGCTTGTCGGAGGGACAGGGTAAGAGCGGTGAGGGCTACACCTTC
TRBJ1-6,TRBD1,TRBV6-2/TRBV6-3,CASSWTGGFSSLHF,TGTGCCAGCAGTTGGACAGGGGGATTTTCGTCCCTCCACTTT
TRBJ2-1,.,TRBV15,CATSRSYRDKQFF,TGTGCCACCAGCAGATCCTATCGGGACAAGCAGTTCTTC
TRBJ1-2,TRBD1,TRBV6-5,CASSVTWDSEDGYTF,TGTGCCAGCAGCGTAACTTGGGACAGCGAAGATGGCTACACCTTC
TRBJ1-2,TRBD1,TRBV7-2,CASSTGQGSFYGYTF,TGTGCCAGCAGCACGGGACAGGGCTCCTTCTATGGCTACACCTTC
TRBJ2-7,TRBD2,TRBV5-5,CASTNWGGDEQYF,TGTGCCAGCACCAATTGGGGGGGGGACGAGCAGTACTTC
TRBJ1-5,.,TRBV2,CASTLDSLSQHF,TGTGCCAGCACCTTGGACAGTCTGTCCCAGCATTTT
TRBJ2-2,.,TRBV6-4,CASSVSGSGTGELFF,TGTGCCAGCAGCGTCAGCGGGTCGGGCACCGGGGAGCTGTTTTTT
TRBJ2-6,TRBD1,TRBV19,CASHRGLVSGANVLTF,TGTGCCAGTCACAGGGGGCTAGTGTCTGGGGCCAACGTCCTGACTTTC
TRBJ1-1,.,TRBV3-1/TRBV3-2,CASSQDSGDTEAFF,TGTGCCAGCAGCCAAGATTCTGGAGACACTGAAGCTTTCTTT
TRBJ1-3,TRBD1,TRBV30,CAWSPTGDGNTIYF,TGTGCCTGGAGCCCAACAGGGGATGGAAACACCATATATTTT
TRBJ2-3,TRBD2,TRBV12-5,CASGSNLAGGTDTQYF,TGTGCTAGTGGTTCCAATCTAGCGGGGGGCACAGATACGCAGTATTTT
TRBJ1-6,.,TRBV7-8,CASTRLTGNSPLHF,TGTGCCAGCACCCGACTCACCGGTAATTCACCCCTCCACTTT
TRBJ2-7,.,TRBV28,CASSLRSYEQYF,TGTGCCAGCAGTTTGAGATCCTACGAGCAGTACTTC
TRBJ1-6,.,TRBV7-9,CASTASGGKNSPLHF,TGTGCCAGCACCGCATCGGGGGGGAAAAATTCACCCCTCCACTTT
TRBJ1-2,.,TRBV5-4,CASSHDSSGYTF,TGTGCCAGCAGCCATGACTCCTCAGGCTACACCTTC
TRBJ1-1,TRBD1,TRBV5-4,CASSLDRTGIPEAFF,TGTGCCAGCAGCTTGGACAGGACAGGGATACCTGAAGCTTTCTTT
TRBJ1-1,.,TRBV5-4,CASSLGGEAFF,TGTGCCAGCAGCTTGGGGGGCGAGGCTTTCTTT
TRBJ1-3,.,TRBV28,CASSGGVDGNTIYF,TGTGCCAGCAGTGGGGGGGTCGATGGAAACACCATATATTTT
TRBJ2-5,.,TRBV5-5,CASSLGGDEETQYF,TGTGCCAGCAGCTTGGGGGGGGACGAAGAGACCCAGTACTTC
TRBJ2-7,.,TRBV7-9,CASERSYEQYF,TGTGCCAGCGAGAGGTCCTACGAGCAGTACTTC
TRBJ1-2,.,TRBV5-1,CASSLGGPVGYTF,TGCGCCAGCAGCTTGGGGGGCCCCGTGGGCTACACCTTC
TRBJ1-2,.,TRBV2,CASSDKENYGYTF,TGTGCCAGCAGTGATAAGGAGAACTATGGCTACACCTTC
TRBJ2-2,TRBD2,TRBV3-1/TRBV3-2,CASSQAHGLAGGYHGELFF,TGTGCCAGCAGCCAAGCCCATGGACTAGCGGGGGGGTATCACGGGGAGCTGTTTTTT
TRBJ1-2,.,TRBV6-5,CASNSREGDGYTF,TGTGCCAGCAATAGCAGGGAAGGGGATGGCTACACCTTC